These 8 T cell receptor beta chains came from one sample sequenced in a study of patients and donors after allogeneic stem cell transplantation. TCRdb itself ran the RT-PCR reads through MiXCR, one entry per CDR3 protein. The top ten hold around 40% of the sample, which has approximately 20,000 distinct CDR3 sequences, 4.9% seen once. The sequencing input was blood, either unsorted or a sorted T cell fraction (not recorded which). Receptors were obtained from a human donor who was either an allogeneic HSCT recipient or a stem cell or donor lymphocyte infusion donor (not recorded which). It is not recorded whose cells these are; they may come from a transplant donor.

This clonotype was counted many times. CDR3 sequence reads: CASSPRGGANYGYTF. CDR3 DNA sequence: TGTGCCAGCAGTCCCCGCGGGGGGGCTAACTATGGCTACACCTTC. The gene calls are TRBV27 and TRBJ1-2; possible D gene TRBD1, 5 bases. In germline, CDR1 is MNHEY, CDR2 SMNVEV (reference sequence). The V end lost 5 bases, the J end lost 0 bases, and 13 bases lay between the germline ends. The CDR3 sequence is 15 residues long.

In this sample, this clonotype is medium-sized. The chain uses TRBV25-1 and TRBJ2-5; D ambiguous. The CDR3 extends over 12 amino acids. The germline V gene encodes CDR1 MGHDK and CDR2 SYGVNS. V lost 4 bases to trimming and J lost 3 bases, with 6 bases between them. The CDR3: CASSVGKETQYF. In DNA, the CDR3 is TGTGCCAGCAGTGTTGGGAAAGAGACCCAGTACTTC. The whole variable domain, remainder taken from reference TRBV25-1 and TRBJ2-5, is EADIYQTPRYLVIGTGKKITLECSQTMGHDKMYWYQQDPGMELHLIHYSYGVNSTEKGDLSSESTVSRIRTEHFPLTLESARPSHTSQYLCASSVGKETQYFGPGTRLLVL.

This clonotype appeared many times. The chain has TRBV30 and TRBJ1-4; the D gene is possibly TRBD1 (6 bases). The V gene's germline CDR1 is GTSNPN and CDR2 SVGIG (reference sequence). The V end was cut by 2 bases, the J end by 5 bases, with 12 bases between. This CDR3 is built from 14 residues. The CDR3 coding sequence is TGTGCCTGGAGTCGTGACAGGTGGAATGAAAAACTGTTTTTT. Translated: CAWSRDRWNEKLFF.

In its sample, this clonotype is medium-sized. This chain links TRBV5-1 with TRBJ1-2; a weak D match, TRBD1 (5 bases). Looked up from germline, CDR1 is SGHRS and CDR2 is YFSETQ. V gave up 4 bases and J gave up 7 bases, with 17 bases separating them. This CDR3 contains 14 residues. CDR3 amino acids: CASSPQRGPLGYTF. The DNA of the CDR3 is TGCGCCAGCAGCCCGCAACGGGGCCCTCTTGGCTACACCTTC.

This clonotype was counted at least ten times. The chain joins TRBV29-1 to TRBJ2-5; 8 bases match TRBD2. Germline V lookup: CDR1 SQVTM, CDR2 ANQGSEA. The CDR3 runs 17 residues. The V segment lost 5 bases and the J segment 1 base; nucleotides outside the gene matches: 15. The CDR3 DNA is TGCAGCGTTCAACTAGCCCTATTTAGCGGGATCCAAGAGACCCAGTACTTC. This codes for CSVQLALFSGIQETQYF. The full variable domain, completed using reference TRBV29-1 and TRBJ2-5, is SAVISQKPSRDICQRGTSLTIQCQVDSQVTMMFWYRQQPGQSLTLIATANQGSEATYESGFVIDKFPISRPNLTFSTLTVSNMSPEDSSIYLCSVQLALFSGIQETQYFGPGTRLLVL.

This clonotype was counted many times. This rearrangement joins TRBV6-2 or TRBV6-3 to TRBJ2-3; 12 positions match TRBD2. The CDR3 covers 17 residues. Germline loops: CDR1 MNHEY, CDR2 SVGEGT. V lost 2 bases and J lost 1; bases outside the gene matches: 4. As DNA, the CDR3 is TGTGCCAGCAGTTACGTCCTAGCGGGAGGGGGCACAGATACGCAGTATTTT. Amino acids: CASSYVLAGGGTDTQYF.

The sample holds a few counts of this clonotype. The genes are TRBV7-9 and TRBJ1-6; D not certain. Germline V CDR1 and CDR2: SEHNR, FQNEAQ (reference sequence). Trimming pared 1 base from V and 6 bases from J, leaving 10 bases between. CDR3 length: 15 residues. CDR3 protein: CASSLDLEFNSPLHF. The CDR3, as DNA: TGTGCCAGCAGCTTAGATCTGGAGTTTAATTCACCCCTCCACTTT.

This clonotype qualifies as medium-sized. The V call is TRBV6-5, the J call TRBJ2-5, with 7 bases aligning to TRBD2. The CDR3 has 15 residues. Trimming cost V 2 bases and J 3 bases; bases outside gene matches: 6. Germline CDR1 is MNHEY and CDR2 is SVGAGI. CDR3 protein: CASSYASGTKETQYF. CDR3 in DNA: TGTGCCAGCAGTTACGCGTCCGGGACTAAAGAGACCCAGTACTTC.